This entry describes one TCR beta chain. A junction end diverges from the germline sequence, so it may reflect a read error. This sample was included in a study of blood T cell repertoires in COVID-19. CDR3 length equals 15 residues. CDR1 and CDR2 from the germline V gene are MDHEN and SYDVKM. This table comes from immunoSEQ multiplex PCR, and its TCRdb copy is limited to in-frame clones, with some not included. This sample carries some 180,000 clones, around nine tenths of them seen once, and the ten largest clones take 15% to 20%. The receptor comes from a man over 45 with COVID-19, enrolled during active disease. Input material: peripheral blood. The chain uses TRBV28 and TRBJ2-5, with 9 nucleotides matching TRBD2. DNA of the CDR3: TGTGCCAGCACTTTAGCGGGGGCCTCCCAAGAGACCCAGTACTTC. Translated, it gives CASTLAGASQETQYF. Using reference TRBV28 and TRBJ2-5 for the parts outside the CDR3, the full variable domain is DVKVTQSSRYLVKRTGEKVFLECVQDMDHENMFWYRQDPGLGLRLIYFSYDVKMKEKGDIPEGYSVSREKKERFSLILESASTNQTSMYLCASTLAGASQETQYFGPGTRLLVL.